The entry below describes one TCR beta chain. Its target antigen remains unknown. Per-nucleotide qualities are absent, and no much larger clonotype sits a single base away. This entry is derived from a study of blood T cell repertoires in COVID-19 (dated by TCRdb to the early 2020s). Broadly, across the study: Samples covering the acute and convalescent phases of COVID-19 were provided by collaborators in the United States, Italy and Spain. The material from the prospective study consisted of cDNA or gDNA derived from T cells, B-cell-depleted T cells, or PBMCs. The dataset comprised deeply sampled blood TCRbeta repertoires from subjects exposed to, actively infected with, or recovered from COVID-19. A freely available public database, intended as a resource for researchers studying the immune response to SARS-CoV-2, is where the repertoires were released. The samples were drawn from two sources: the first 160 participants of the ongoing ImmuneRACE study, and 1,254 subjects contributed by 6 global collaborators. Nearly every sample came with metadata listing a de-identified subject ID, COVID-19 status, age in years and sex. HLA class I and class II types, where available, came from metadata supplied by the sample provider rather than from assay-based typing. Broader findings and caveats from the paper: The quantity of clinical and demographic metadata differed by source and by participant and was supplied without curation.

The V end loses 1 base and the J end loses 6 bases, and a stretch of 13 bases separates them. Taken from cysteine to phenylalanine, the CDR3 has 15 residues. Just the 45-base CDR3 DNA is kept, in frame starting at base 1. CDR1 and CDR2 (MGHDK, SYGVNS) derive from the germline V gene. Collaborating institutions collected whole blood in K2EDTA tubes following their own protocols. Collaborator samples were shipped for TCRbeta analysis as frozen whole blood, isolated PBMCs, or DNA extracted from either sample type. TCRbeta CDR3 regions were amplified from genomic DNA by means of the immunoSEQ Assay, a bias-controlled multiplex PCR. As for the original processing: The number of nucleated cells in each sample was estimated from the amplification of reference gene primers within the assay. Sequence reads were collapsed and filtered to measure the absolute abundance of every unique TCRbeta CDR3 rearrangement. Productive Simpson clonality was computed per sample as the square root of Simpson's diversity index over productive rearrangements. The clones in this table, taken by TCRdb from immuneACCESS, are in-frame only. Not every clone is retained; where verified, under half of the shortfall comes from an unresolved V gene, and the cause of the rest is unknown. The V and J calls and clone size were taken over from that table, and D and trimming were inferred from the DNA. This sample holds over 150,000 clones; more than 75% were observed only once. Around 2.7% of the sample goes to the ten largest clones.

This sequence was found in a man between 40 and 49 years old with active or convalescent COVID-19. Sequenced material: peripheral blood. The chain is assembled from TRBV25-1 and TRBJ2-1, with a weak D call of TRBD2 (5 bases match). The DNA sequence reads TGTGCCAGCAGTGAATTTCGCGGGTCAATCAATGAGCAGTTCTTC. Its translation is CASSEFRGSINEQFF.